This TCR beta chain was sequenced in a study of T cells in Graves' hyperthyroidism and ophthalmopathy. Study-wide results and caveats: Within blood appeared most thyroid clonotypes that had expanded above 0.001.

In regard to this clonotype: Its antigen is not identified. Its ends do not fully match the called genes, so a read error is possible.

From RNA transcripts, TCR beta CDR3 regions were amplified. Using the HTBI primer set, a first-round RT-PCR was run on the TCR CDR3. TCRdb re-called the multiplex PCR reads with MiXCR, one entry per CDR3 protein. Of over 700,000 distinct CDR3 sequences detected, about 35% appear once; the ten largest clones hold less than 40%. Patients were excluded for uncontrolled infection, other autoimmune disease, pregnancy or lactation. CDR1 and CDR2 from the germline V gene are SGHRS and YFSETQ. This CDR3 is 17 amino acids long. The chain joins TRBV5-1 to TRBJ1-2; no clear D. This receptor was obtained from a woman in her 40s with Graves' hyperthyroidism. Material: blood. CDR3 nucleotide sequence: TGTGCCAGCAGCTTGGGGTCTTTCGGCCACCTTAACTATGGCTACACCTTC. Amino acids: CASSLGSFGHLNYGYTF.